Listed below are T cell receptor beta chains from one sample, sequenced in a study of shared clonotypes between healthy human individuals. Method: immunoSEQ multiplex PCR; TCRdb's copy keeps in-frame clones and lacks some. The sample yields about 490,000 clones, 76% seen once. The sequencing sample was made of PBMCs. Receptor source: a woman in her 40s in good health. Some clones in this sample may be carry-over from other donors' samples. CDR3s leave out the opening cysteine and the closing phenylalanine or tryptophan. Fields, in order: clone size, J gene, V gene, CDR3 protein. Clone size, where shown, is once, few, many, or a class for clones that have expanded.

abundance: NA; j_gene: TRBJ2-2; v_gene: TRBV29-1; CDR3aa: SAGDRYTGELF
abundance: NA; j_gene: TRBJ1-1; v_gene: TRBV4-3; CDR3aa: ASSQDPARGAF
abundance: many; j_gene: TRBJ2-7; v_gene: TRBV6-1; CDR3aa: ASSADAGGVYEQY
abundance: NA; j_gene: TRBJ2-2; v_gene: TRBV5-6; CDR3aa: ASKPGLANTGELF
abundance: many; j_gene: TRBJ1-4; v_gene: TRBV6-5; CDR3aa: ASRYGGTGEKLF
abundance: NA; j_gene: TRBJ2-1; v_gene: TRBV9; CDR3aa: ASSVDGTYNEQF
abundance: NA; j_gene: TRBJ2-3; v_gene: TRBV9; CDR3aa: ASSPGRGGQGTDTQY
abundance: once; j_gene: TRBJ1-2; v_gene: TRBV5-4; CDR3aa: ASSTETDSPLGYT
abundance: few; j_gene: TRBJ2-7; v_gene: TRBV6-5; CDR3aa: ASSYSPTASYEQY
abundance: NA; j_gene: TRBJ2-7; v_gene: TRBV19; CDR3aa: ASSHQTSTYEQY
abundance: NA; j_gene: TRBJ2-1; v_gene: TRBV7-3; CDR3aa: ASSLGTDYFEQF
abundance: NA; j_gene: NA; v_gene: TRBV30; CDR3aa: AWSVVLSRGREQY
abundance: once; j_gene: TRBJ1-5; v_gene: TRBV15; CDR3aa: ATSRRGYSNQPQH
abundance: few; j_gene: TRBJ1-3; v_gene: TRBV5-1; CDR3aa: ASSLGRQQRSGNTIY
abundance: NA; j_gene: TRBJ2-7; v_gene: TRBV27; CDR3aa: ASRTTGHLYEQY
abundance: NA; j_gene: TRBJ1-1; v_gene: TRBV5-1; CDR3aa: ASSLGFGGPNTEAF
abundance: NA; j_gene: TRBJ2-3; v_gene: TRBV9; CDR3aa: ASSAPLLTTTTDTQY
abundance: NA; j_gene: TRBJ2-2; v_gene: TRBV6-1; CDR3aa: ASSESRNTGELF
abundance: NA; j_gene: TRBJ2-7; v_gene: TRBV2; CDR3aa: ASSASGYDEQY
abundance: NA; j_gene: TRBJ2-2; v_gene: TRBV5-1; CDR3aa: ASSLDGAQAGELF
abundance: NA; j_gene: TRBJ2-7; v_gene: TRBV27; CDR3aa: ASSPPPGLMYEQY
abundance: few; j_gene: TRBJ1-2; v_gene: TRBV20-1; CDR3aa: SASDSYGYT
abundance: NA; j_gene: TRBJ2-3; v_gene: TRBV5-4; CDR3aa: ASSSGGRDTQY
abundance: NA; j_gene: TRBJ1-1; v_gene: TRBV25-1; CDR3aa: ASSGMGWVTEAF
abundance: NA; j_gene: TRBJ2-7; v_gene: TRBV2; CDR3aa: ASSDVGFSYEQY
abundance: few; j_gene: TRBJ1-6; v_gene: TRBV25-1; CDR3aa: ASSWAANSPLH
abundance: few; j_gene: TRBJ1-5; v_gene: TRBV18; CDR3aa: ASSRIEGDQPQH
abundance: NA; j_gene: TRBJ2-3; v_gene: TRBV28; CDR3aa: ASSLSRLADTTDTQY
abundance: once; j_gene: TRBJ1-3; v_gene: TRBV15; CDR3aa: ATSRDGLSGNTIY
abundance: NA; j_gene: TRBJ2-5; v_gene: TRBV9; CDR3aa: ASSLGGSGSIETQY
abundance: few; j_gene: TRBJ2-7; v_gene: TRBV6-6; CDR3aa: ASSDLPYEQY
abundance: NA; j_gene: TRBJ2-1; v_gene: TRBV29-1; CDR3aa: TIRGRDHNEQF
abundance: NA; j_gene: TRBJ2-3; v_gene: TRBV29-1; CDR3aa: SVAYGSDTQY
abundance: once; j_gene: TRBJ2-4; v_gene: TRBV19; CDR3aa: ASRKREAKNIQY
abundance: NA; j_gene: TRBJ1-1; v_gene: TRBV5-4; CDR3aa: ASSKGQGGDTEAF
abundance: NA; j_gene: TRBJ1-4; v_gene: TRBV19; CDR3aa: ASSIILGTGAKNEKLF
abundance: NA; j_gene: TRBJ2-7; v_gene: TRBV29-1; CDR3aa: SVEGTGLGEQY
abundance: NA; j_gene: TRBJ2-1; v_gene: TRBV2; CDR3aa: ASSGHWTPSYNEQF
abundance: NA; j_gene: TRBJ2-7; v_gene: TRBV5-6; CDR3aa: ASSKVGSYEQY
abundance: NA; j_gene: TRBJ2-7; v_gene: TRBV11-2; CDR3aa: ASSSGRTYEQY
abundance: once; j_gene: TRBJ2-1; v_gene: TRBV5-4; CDR3aa: ASSFFLGAGVYNEQF